The clone carrying this T cell receptor beta chain appeared many times. Germline V gene data show CDR1 as MDHEN and CDR2 as SYDVKM. V was trimmed by 1 base and J by 5 bases, leaving 11 bases between them. The CDR3 totals 14 residues. This sample was taken from a study of T-cell reconstitution after alpha-beta-depleted transplantation in children. Library preparation (for TCRbeta) was performed with unique molecular identifiers. TCRdb analysed the PCR reads with MiXCR anew, one entry per CDR3 protein. Of some 300,000 distinct CDR3 sequences listed, 10% are singletons. Sequences were derived from PBMCs from the stem cell graft donor, sampled from the stem cell graft. The chain combines TRBV28 with TRBJ2-5; D is unclear. The receptor comes from a human donor who donated a stem cell graft to a child with acute lymphoblastic leukemia. The CDR3 nucleotides read TGTGCCAGCAGTTTATCGTCCCTTTCGGAGACCCAGTACTTC. It yields the protein CASSLSSLSETQYF. Complete variable domain (other parts from reference TRBV28 and TRBJ2-5): DVKVTQSSRYLVKRTGEKVFLECVQDMDHENMFWYRQDPGLGLRLIYFSYDVKMKEKGDIPEGYSVSREKKERFSLILESASTNQTSMYLCASSLSSLSETQYFGPGTRLLVL.